What follows are 17 T cell receptor beta chains derived from one specimen sequenced in a study of low-dose radiotherapy and immunotherapy resistance in tumors. Time point specified: before trial treatment. First-strand cDNA used TRAV- and TRBV-specific primers, covering alpha and beta chains. It was with a constant-region primer and a V-primer adapter that TCRs were amplified over approximately 18 PCR cycles. TCRdb independently ran MiXCR on the reads; one entry per CDR3 protein. Of around 64,000 distinct CDR3 sequences listed, 26% are singletons. The material was PBMCs, obtained before treatment. Every receptor here comes from a male donor with rectosigmoid adenocarcinoma.

Only a few counts were recorded for this clonotype. The DNA is left out, because the CDR3 cannot be placed on it with certainty; the CDR3 is given as TCRdb lists it. V gene TRBV23-1 combines with J gene TRBJ1-4. TRBV23-1 carries the ORF label, with uncertain function. The CDR3 contains 11 residues when both ends are counted. CDR3 region: CASSQEKLFFF.

V is TRBV9 and J is TRBJ2-7; TRBD2 matches at 10 bases. V lost 0 bases, J lost 6 bases, and 6 bases stayed unmatched. This CDR3 has 15 residues. Germline CDR1 is SGDLS and CDR2 is YYNGEE. The CDR3 spells CASSVERGGLSEQYF. In DNA, the CDR3 is TGTGCCAGCAGCGTAGAGCGGGGGGGCCTGAGCGAGCAGTACTTC.

This clonotype was observed at least ten times. The gene calls are TRBV4-1 and TRBJ2-6; no clear D gene. The CDR3 spans 17 residues. Trimming shortened V by 2 bases and J by 0 bases, and 11 bases separated the two germline ends. The germline gives CDR1 MGHRA, CDR2 YSYEKL. CDR3 sequence: CASSQLAGRSGANVLTF. Here the CDR3 DNA reads TGCGCCAGCAGCCAACTCGCCGGCCGCTCTGGGGCCAACGTCCTGACTTTC.

Comments on this clonotype: Only one base separates this from a far larger clonotype, so it likely reflects a read error. The V call is TRBV5-4, the J call TRBJ2-5; TRBD1 is a possible D gene (6 bases). V lost 4 bases and J lost 11, with 24 bases in between. The CDR3 loop spans 15 amino acids. In germline, CDR1 is SGHNT, CDR2 YYREEE (reference sequence). The CDR3 DNA is TGTGCCAGCAGCCCCGATTTATGGGGGCAAAATGAGCAGTACTTC. This gives the protein CASSPDLWGQNEQYF. Full variable domain (missing parts from reference TRBV5-4 and TRBJ2-5): ETGVTQSPTHLIKTRGQQVTLRCSSQSGHNTVSWYQQALGQGPQFIFQYYREEENGRGNFPPRFSGLQFPNYSSELNVNALELDDSALYLCASSPDLWGQNEQYFGPGTRLLVL.

This clonotype was picked up many times. The V call is TRBV7-9, the J call TRBJ2-3; possibly TRBD2 for D (5 bases). CDR1 is SEHNR, CDR2 FQNEAQ, per germline (reference sequence). This CDR3 is built from 14 residues. Between the trimmed V and J ends, which lost 5 bases and 3 bases, there was a span of 12 bases. The DNA of the CDR3 is TGTGCCAGCAGCCGACGGACGGGGACAGATACGCAGTATTTT. Translated: CASSRRTGTDTQYF. Full variable domain (rest looked up from reference TRBV7-9 and TRBJ2-3): DTGVSQNPRHKITKRGQNVTFRCDPISEHNRLYWYRQTLGQGPEFLTYFQNEAQLEKSRLLSDRFSAERPKGSFSTLEIQRTEQGDSAMYLCASSRRTGTDTQYFGPGTRLTVL.

This clonotype was counted many times. This chain connects TRBV12-3 or TRBV12-4 to TRBJ1-5; 8 positions match TRBD1. The CDR3 consists of 15 residues. J gave up 9 bases and V 2 bases, and 9 bases lay outside the gene matches. Here the CDR3 reads CASSLLSGGEGPQHF. CDR3 coding DNA: TGTGCCAGCAGTTTACTTTCAGGGGGCGAGGGGCCCCAGCATTTT.

This clonotype was observed at least ten times. The chain links TRBV6-1 to TRBJ1-5, with unresolved D. The germline V gene encodes CDR1 MNHNS and CDR2 SASEGT. CDR3 size: 14 residues. Trimming pared 4 bases from V and 4 bases from J, leaving 11 bases between. The CDR3 bases are TGTGCCAGCAGTGCCCCGGCCCTAAATCAGCCCCAGCATTTT. Amino acid sequence: CASSAPALNQPQHF.

This clonotype came up a few times. The chain joins TRBV30 to TRBJ2-3; D ambiguous. CDR1 is GTSNPN, CDR2 SVGIG, per germline (reference sequence). The CDR3 covers 13 residues. V gave up 3 bases and J gave up 4 bases, with 11 bases separating them. The CDR3 protein is CAWSQRRADTQYF. CDR3 nucleotide sequence: TGTGCCTGGAGCCAAAGAAGGGCAGATACGCAGTATTTT.

This clonotype has ten or more counts. A far larger clone is just one base off, so this is likely a read error. This rearrangement joins TRBV12-3 or TRBV12-4 to TRBJ2-7; 7 bases fit TRBD1. The J segment lost 7 bases and the V segment lost 3 bases, leaving 6 bases of the junction unmatched. CDR3 length: 13 amino acids. The CDR3, as DNA: TGTGCCAGCAGTTTTGGGACAGACAATGAGCAGTACTTC. Amino acids: CASSFGTDNEQYF.

This clonotype was detected ten times or more. V is TRBV9 and J is TRBJ1-1, with unresolved D. Germline assignment: CDR1 SGDLS and CDR2 YYNGEE. The V gene lost 5 bases and the J gene lost 0 bases, with 11 bases spanning the gap. The length of the CDR3 is 14 residues. CDR3 protein: CASRSPGVNTEAFF. In DNA, the CDR3 is TGTGCCAGCAGGTCGCCGGGTGTGAACACTGAAGCTTTCTTT.

This clonotype came up many times. This sequence joins TRBV27 and TRBJ1-4; tentative D call: TRBD1 (6 bases). The CDR3 loop spans 15 amino acids. Germline values: CDR1 MNHEY, CDR2 SMNVEV (reference sequence). V was trimmed by 5 bases and J by 8 bases, leaving 18 bases between them. The CDR3 protein is CASSAMTGSREKLFF. DNA of the CDR3: TGTGCCAGCAGTGCGATGACAGGAAGTAGGGAAAAACTGTTTTTT. Based on the CDR3 plus reference TRBV27 and TRBJ1-4, the full variable domain is EAQVTQNPRYLITVTGKKLTVTCSQNMNHEYMSWYRQDPGLGLRQIYYSMNVEVTDKGDVPEGYKVSRKEKRNFPLILESPSPNQTSLYFCASSAMTGSREKLFFGSGTQLSVL.

The chain recombines TRBV3-1 with TRBJ1-5; the D is unclear. With 0 bases removed from V and 4 bases from J, the gap between germline ends came to 10 bases. The CDR3 length is 15 residues. Germline assignment: CDR1 LGHDT and CDR2 YNNKEL (reference sequence). The CDR3 reads CASSQEGQPNQPQHF. The CDR3 DNA is TGTGCCAGCAGCCAAGAAGGGCAGCCAAATCAGCCCCAGCATTTT.

The J gene is TRBJ2-3, the V gene TRBV2; 10 bases are a match to TRBD2. This CDR3 comprises 20 residues. Unmatched junction bases numbered 14, after V lost 2 bases and J lost 0 bases. The V gene's germline CDR1 is SNHLY and CDR2 FYNNEI. The CDR3: CASSEWASGGVGLSTDTQYF. The CDR3, as DNA: TGTGCCAGCAGTGAATGGGCTAGCGGGGGTGTGGGCCTGAGCACAGATACGCAGTATTTT.

There are many counts of this clonotype. The V call is TRBV6-6, the J call TRBJ2-7, with D unresolved. This CDR3 comprises 12 residues. The ends were cut back, 7 bases at V and 5 bases at J, with 12 bases in the middle. CDR1 and CDR2 from the germline V gene are MNHNY and SVGAGI (reference sequence). CDR3 sequence: CASKDPGNEQYF. The CDR3 DNA follows: TGTGCCAGCAAGGACCCGGGCAACGAGCAGTACTTC.

This clonotype has just one count. A read error likely explains this, since a far larger clone differs by one base. V is TRBV28 and J is TRBJ1-1; D remains ambiguous. V was shortened by 3 bases and J by 1 base, with 9 bases between the two germline ends. This CDR3 region has 14 residues. Germline CDR1 is MDHEN and CDR2 is SYDVKM. The CDR3 DNA is TGTGCCAGCAGTTTTTCGAATGGGAACACTGAAGCTTTCTTT. Its translation: CASSFSNGNTEAFF.

This chain connects TRBV6-2 or TRBV6-3 to TRBJ2-2; 10 bases match TRBD1. The germline CDR1 and CDR2 sequences are MNHEY and SVGEGT. The CDR3 length is 15 residues. The J segment lost 8 bases and the V segment lost 5 bases, leaving 8 bases of the junction unmatched. The CDR3 sequence is CASSPRQGAGGELFF. CDR3 DNA: TGTGCCAGCAGTCCCCGACAGGGGGCGGGTGGGGAGCTGTTTTTT.

This clonotype has ten or more counts. The chain has TRBV28 and TRBJ2-5; D not resolved. This CDR3 is built from 14 residues. Germline assignment: CDR1 MDHEN and CDR2 SYDVKM. V was pared by 6 bases and J by 5 bases, with 16 bases between. Here the CDR3 reads CASRPGVEGETQYF. The CDR3 DNA reads TGTGCCAGCAGACCGGGCGTAGAAGGGGAGACCCAGTACTTC. The whole variable domain, remainder taken from reference TRBV28 and TRBJ2-5, is DVKVTQSSRYLVKRTGEKVFLECVQDMDHENMFWYRQDPGLGLRLIYFSYDVKMKEKGDIPEGYSVSREKKERFSLILESASTNQTSMYLCASRPGVEGETQYFGPGTRLLVL.